Listed below are T cell receptor beta chains from one sample, sequenced in a study of tumor-infiltrating lymphocytes in primary liver carcinoma. MiXCR, applied by TCRdb to the multiplex PCR reads, yields one record per CDR3 protein. The data hold about 120,000 distinct CDR3 sequences, with roughly 75% observed a single time. Sequenced: tumor-adjacent normal liver tissue. The receptors shown here come from a woman aged 55-70 years with primary liver carcinoma and hepatitis B virus infection. The CDR3 runs from the conserved cysteine through the conserved F or W. Fields, in order: clone size, D gene, V gene, CDR3 length, J gene, CDR3 protein, CDR3 DNA. A D gene is named only where the DNA matches it firmly. Rows give clone size only sometimes, using once, few, many, or a class for an expanded clone.

clone size: many
D gene: .
V gene: TRBV29-1
CDR3 length: 12
J gene: TRBJ2-2
CDR3 protein: CSVVGNTGELFF
CDR3 DNA: TGCAGCGTTGTCGGGAACACCGGGGAGCTGTTTTTT

clone size: .
D gene: TRBD1
V gene: TRBV10-3
CDR3 length: 15
J gene: TRBJ1-1
CDR3 protein: CAISGRQGAVGDAAF
CDR3 DNA: TGTGCCATCAGCGGGCGACAGGGGGCGGTGGGTGACGCAGCGTTT

clone size: .
D gene: .
V gene: TRBV6-5
CDR3 length: 14
J gene: TRBJ1-2
CDR3 protein: CANRGRQAIYGYTF
CDR3 DNA: TGTGCCAACAGAGGCCGACAGGCCATCTATGGCTACACCTTC

clone size: .
D gene: .
V gene: TRBV12-3/TRBV12-4
CDR3 length: 17
J gene: TRBJ2-6
CDR3 protein: CASSLTPGATGANDLTF
CDR3 DNA: TGTGCCAGCAGTTTGACTCCAGGGGCGACTGGGGCCAACGACCTGACTTTC

clone size: .
D gene: .
V gene: TRBV7-7
CDR3 length: 15
J gene: TRBJ2-1
CDR3 protein: CASSLSRDSYNEQFF
CDR3 DNA: TGTGCTAGCAGCTTATCTAGGGATTCATACAATGAGCAGTTCTTC

clone size: many
D gene: .
V gene: TRBV4-1
CDR3 length: 15
J gene: TRBJ1-3
CDR3 protein: CASSPGGGAGNTIYF
CDR3 DNA: TGCGCCAGCAGCCCAGGCGGGGGAGCCGGAAACACCATATATTTT

clone size: .
D gene: TRBD2
V gene: TRBV12-3/TRBV12-4
CDR3 length: 20
J gene: TRBJ2-7
CDR3 protein: CDSSLKWRLAGGEVGNEQYF
CDR3 DNA: TGTGACAGCAGTTTAAAATGGAGGCTAGCGGGAGGGGAAGTTGGGAATGAGCAGTACTTC

clone size: .
D gene: TRBD1
V gene: TRBV7-3
CDR3 length: 15
J gene: TRBJ2-3
CDR3 protein: CANSLTGGWGDTQYF
CDR3 DNA: TGTGCCAACAGCTTAACAGGGGGGTGGGGCGATACGCAGTATTTT

clone size: many
D gene: .
V gene: TRBV6-2/TRBV6-3
CDR3 length: 16
J gene: TRBJ2-7
CDR3 protein: CASSRPRSGGRYEQYF
CDR3 DNA: TGTGCCAGCAGCCGTCCCCGCTCGGGTGGACGCTACGAGCAGTACTTC

clone size: .
D gene: .
V gene: TRBV5-1
CDR3 length: 12
J gene: TRBJ1-5
CDR3 protein: CTSSTVGGPQHF
CDR3 DNA: TGCACCAGCAGCACGGTGGGAGGACCCCAGCATTTT

clone size: .
D gene: .
V gene: TRBV11-2
CDR3 length: 15
J gene: TRBJ2-7
CDR3 protein: CASSSTNTDHYEQYF
CDR3 DNA: TGTGCCAGCAGCTCGACAAACACCGATCACTACGAGCAGTACTTC

clone size: .
D gene: .
V gene: TRBV12-3/TRBV12-4
CDR3 length: 18
J gene: TRBJ1-5
CDR3 protein: CTALRTCRDWGSDQPQHF
CDR3 DNA: TGTACCGCACTCCGAACATGCCGGGACTGGGGATCGGATCAGCCCCAGCATTTT

clone size: many
D gene: TRBD1
V gene: TRBV7-9
CDR3 length: 16
J gene: TRBJ1-1
CDR3 protein: CASSLDTGTGNTEAFF
CDR3 DNA: TGTGCCAGCAGCTTAGATACCGGGACAGGGAACACTGAAGCTTTCTTT

clone size: many
D gene: TRBD1
V gene: TRBV10-2
CDR3 length: 13
J gene: TRBJ2-5
CDR3 protein: CASSGTGGETQYF
CDR3 DNA: TGCGCCAGCAGTGGTACAGGGGGAGAGACCCAGTACTTC

clone size: many
D gene: .
V gene: TRBV5-4
CDR3 length: 13
J gene: TRBJ2-3
CDR3 protein: CASSTPAVDTQYF
CDR3 DNA: TGTGCCAGCAGCACCCCGGCCGTCGATACGCAGTATTTT

clone size: .
D gene: TRBD2
V gene: TRBV11-2
CDR3 length: 19
J gene: TRBJ2-1
CDR3 protein: CANSTGQGGLAGGFSEQFF
CDR3 DNA: TGTGCCAACAGCACCGGACAGGGGGGACTAGCGGGAGGATTCAGTGAGCAGTTCTTC

clone size: .
D gene: .
V gene: TRBV11-2
CDR3 length: 14
J gene: TRBJ2-7
CDR3 protein: CASSLARRVNEQYF
CDR3 DNA: TGTGCCAGCAGCTTAGCACGGAGAGTTAACGAGCAGTACTTC

clone size: .
D gene: .
V gene: TRBV11-3
CDR3 length: 12
J gene: TRBJ1-1
CDR3 protein: CASREGNTEAFF
CDR3 DNA: TGTGCCAGCAGAGAGGGAAACACTGAAGCTTTCTTT

clone size: once
D gene: TRBD1
V gene: TRBV11-2
CDR3 length: 15
J gene: TRBJ1-6
CDR3 protein: CAGTLESGQNSPLHF
CDR3 DNA: TGCGCCGGCACCTTAGAGTCGGGACAGAATTCACCCCTCCACTTT

clone size: .
D gene: TRBD2
V gene: TRBV4-1
CDR3 length: 17
J gene: TRBJ2-5
CDR3 protein: CASSQEIGRAGFGTQHF
CDR3 DNA: TGCGCCAGCAGCCAAGAAATCGGGAGGGCTGGTTTTGGGACCCAGCACTTC

clone size: .
D gene: .
V gene: TRBV6-1
CDR3 length: 13
J gene: TRBJ2-7
CDR3 protein: CASGRGRPHEQYF
CDR3 DNA: TGTGCCAGCGGTAGGGGCAGACCCCACGAGCAGTACTTC

clone size: .
D gene: TRBD1
V gene: TRBV25-1
CDR3 length: 15
J gene: TRBJ2-2
CDR3 protein: CASSEDRGSPGELFF
CDR3 DNA: TGTGCCAGCAGCGAGGACAGGGGGAGTCCCGGGGAGCTGTTTTTT

clone size: few
D gene: TRBD2
V gene: TRBV19
CDR3 length: 14
J gene: TRBJ2-1
CDR3 protein: CASTTTSGSYEQFF
CDR3 DNA: TGTGCCAGTACCACGACTAGCGGGAGCTATGAGCAGTTCTTC

clone size: .
D gene: .
V gene: TRBV12-3/TRBV12-4
CDR3 length: 16
J gene: TRBJ1-2
CDR3 protein: CVNTPSGGGGLFGYTF
CDR3 DNA: TGTGTCAACACCCCAAGCGGGGGTGGAGGCTTGTTTGGCTACACCTTC

clone size: .
D gene: .
V gene: TRBV2
CDR3 length: 11
J gene: TRBJ2-4
CDR3 protein: CTSSDGSNQYF
CDR3 DNA: TGTACTAGCAGTGATGGGTCAAACCAGTACTTC

clone size: .
D gene: TRBD2
V gene: TRBV6-2/TRBV6-3
CDR3 length: 19
J gene: TRBJ2-6
CDR3 protein: CASRRRGGIGSSGANVLIF
CDR3 DNA: TGTGCCAGCAGGAGGCGCGGGGGGATAGGCTCCTCAGGGGCCAACGTCCTGATTTTC

clone size: .
D gene: .
V gene: TRBV29-1
CDR3 length: 13
J gene: TRBJ2-5
CDR3 protein: CCAPLLGRGTQYF
CDR3 DNA: TGCTGCGCACCTCTTCTTGGTAGAGGGACCCAGTACTTC

clone size: .
D gene: TRBD2
V gene: TRBV6-6
CDR3 length: 14
J gene: TRBJ2-7
CDR3 protein: CGSSYGGMSDEQYF
CDR3 DNA: TGTGGCAGCAGTTACGGGGGGATGTCGGACGAGCAGTATTTC

clone size: .
D gene: .
V gene: TRBV11-2
CDR3 length: 15
J gene: TRBJ2-2
CDR3 protein: CTSNLENWKTGELFF
CDR3 DNA: TGTACCAGCAACTTAGAGAATTGGAAGACCGGGGAGCTGTTTTTT

clone size: .
D gene: .
V gene: TRBV2
CDR3 length: 13
J gene: TRBJ1-1
CDR3 protein: CASSLGENTDAFF
CDR3 DNA: TGTGCCAGCAGTCTAGGGGAGAACACTGATGCTTTCTTT

clone size: many
D gene: TRBD1
V gene: TRBV12-3/TRBV12-4
CDR3 length: 13
J gene: TRBJ1-1
CDR3 protein: CASSKDRGTEAFF
CDR3 DNA: TGTGCCAGCAGTAAGGACAGGGGTACTGAAGCTTTCTTT

clone size: .
D gene: .
V gene: TRBV12-3/TRBV12-4
CDR3 length: 13
J gene: TRBJ2-7
CDR3 protein: CASSLTSGSQVYF
CDR3 DNA: TGCGCCAGCAGTTTAACTTCGGGGAGCCAGGTGTACTTC

clone size: .
D gene: TRBD2
V gene: TRBV6-5
CDR3 length: 14
J gene: TRBJ2-1
CDR3 protein: CDSALVAGVGEQFF
CDR3 DNA: TGTGACAGCGCGTTAGTAGCGGGAGTTGGTGAACAGTTCTTC

clone size: few
D gene: .
V gene: TRBV12-3/TRBV12-4
CDR3 length: 14
J gene: TRBJ2-3
CDR3 protein: CASSLGGSTDAQYF
CDR3 DNA: TGTGCCAGCAGTTTAGGCGGTAGCACAGATGCGCAGTATTTT

clone size: once
D gene: TRBD2
V gene: TRBV6-2/TRBV6-3
CDR3 length: 14
J gene: TRBJ2-7
CDR3 protein: CASSTPRGIYEQYF
CDR3 DNA: TGTGCCAGCAGTACCCCGCGGGGGATCTACGAGCAGTACTTC

clone size: .
D gene: .
V gene: TRBV6-1
CDR3 length: 15
J gene: TRBJ2-7
CDR3 protein: CASSLSSVLSCEQYF
CDR3 DNA: TGTGCCAGCAGCTTATCCAGCGTCCTCTCCTGCGAGCAGTACTTC

clone size: .
D gene: .
V gene: TRBV11-2
CDR3 length: 15
J gene: TRBJ2-1
CDR3 protein: CASSLVGHVGNEQFF
CDR3 DNA: TGTGCCAGCAGCTTAGTAGGACATGTAGGGAATGAACAGTTCTTC

clone size: .
D gene: TRBD1
V gene: TRBV7-9
CDR3 length: 16
J gene: TRBJ2-7
CDR3 protein: CASRNDSGTGVYEQYF
CDR3 DNA: TGTGCCAGCAGGAATGACTCCGGGACAGGGGTATACGAGCAGTACTTC

clone size: .
D gene: .
V gene: TRBV28
CDR3 length: 15
J gene: TRBJ1-5
CDR3 protein: CASNPYGRGNQPQHF
CDR3 DNA: TGTGCCAGCAATCCCTATGGGCGGGGAAACCAGCCCCAGCATTTT

clone size: many
D gene: .
V gene: TRBV6-1
CDR3 length: 14
J gene: TRBJ2-3
CDR3 protein: CASRSSGETDTQYF
CDR3 DNA: TGTGCCAGCAGGAGTAGCGGTGAAACAGATACGCAGTATTTT

clone size: .
D gene: .
V gene: TRBV4-1
CDR3 length: 15
J gene: TRBJ2-7
CDR3 protein: CASSQEARLVAEQYF
CDR3 DNA: TGCGCCAGTAGCCAAGAGGCGAGACTAGTGGCCGAGCAGTACTTC

clone size: .
D gene: TRBD1
V gene: TRBV11-2
CDR3 length: 19
J gene: TRBJ1-4
CDR3 protein: CASSLDPTDRDLSNEKLFF
CDR3 DNA: TGTGCCAGCAGCTTAGATCCCACAGACAGGGATCTGTCTAATGAAAAACTGTTTTTT

clone size: .
D gene: TRBD1
V gene: TRBV6-5
CDR3 length: 14
J gene: TRBJ2-7
CDR3 protein: CANSRDRSSYERYF
CDR3 DNA: TGTGCCAACAGTCGGGACAGGAGCTCCTACGAGCGGTACTTC

clone size: once
D gene: .
V gene: TRBV19
CDR3 length: 14
J gene: TRBJ1-1
CDR3 protein: CASSIKTLNTEAFF
CDR3 DNA: TGTGCCAGTAGTATCAAGACACTGAACACTGAAGCTTTCTTT

clone size: .
D gene: .
V gene: TRBV11-2
CDR3 length: 14
J gene: TRBJ1-2
CDR3 protein: CASSLDTGGYGYNF
CDR3 DNA: TGCGCCAGCAGCTTAGATACAGGCGGCTATGGCTACAACTTC

clone size: .
D gene: .
V gene: TRBV11-2
CDR3 length: 14
J gene: TRBJ2-5
CDR3 protein: CASSKCTREETQYF
CDR3 DNA: TGCGCCAGCAGCAAGTGCACCCGGGAGGAGACCCAGTACTTC

clone size: .
D gene: .
V gene: TRBV29-1
CDR3 length: 14
J gene: TRBJ2-5
CDR3 protein: CILEGVGGWETRYF
CDR3 DNA: TGCATCCTTGAAGGGGTAGGGGGATGGGAGACCCGGTACTTC

clone size: few
D gene: .
V gene: TRBV5-1
CDR3 length: 16
J gene: TRBJ2-1
CDR3 protein: CASSSEALSSHNEQFF
CDR3 DNA: TGCGCCAGCAGCTCGGAAGCACTTAGCTCCCACAATGAGCAGTTCTTC

clone size: .
D gene: .
V gene: TRBV6-1
CDR3 length: 12
J gene: TRBJ2-7
CDR3 protein: CACTGGPLERYF
CDR3 DNA: TGTGCCTGCACTGGCGGCCCACTCGAGCGGTACTTC

clone size: many
D gene: TRBD2
V gene: TRBV7-3
CDR3 length: 14
J gene: TRBJ2-1
CDR3 protein: CASSFSGSYNEQFF
CDR3 DNA: TGTGCCAGCAGCTTTAGCGGGAGCTACAATGAGCAGTTCTTC

clone size: .
D gene: TRBD2
V gene: TRBV4-1
CDR3 length: 16
J gene: TRBJ2-7
CDR3 protein: CATSQGSGRVGYEQYF
CDR3 DNA: TGCGCCACCAGCCAAGGAAGCGGGAGGGTCGGCTACGAGCAGTACTTC

clone size: .
D gene: .
V gene: TRBV6-2/TRBV6-3
CDR3 length: 15
J gene: TRBJ2-7
CDR3 protein: CASSEPLLRSYEQHF
CDR3 DNA: TGTGCCAGCAGTGAGCCTTTATTGCGATCGTACGAGCAGCACTTC

clone size: .
D gene: TRBD1
V gene: TRBV7-2
CDR3 length: 16
J gene: TRBJ2-5
CDR3 protein: CASSPTERGPQETQYF
CDR3 DNA: TGTGCCAGCAGCCCAACGGAGAGGGGGCCTCAAGAGACCCAGTACTTC